This entry lists 23 T cell receptor beta chains sequenced from one sample in a study of control samples from healthy donors and cancer patients. Only in-frame clones appear in the TCRdb table, and some are missing; sequencing was by immunoSEQ multiplex PCR. The sample records about 120,000 clones, about 93% being singletons. Sequenced sample: blood. The receptor set was obtained from a man in his thirties or forties in good health.

V usage is TRBV18 and J usage is TRBJ2-5, with D perhaps TRBD1 (6 bases). In germline, CDR1 is KGHSH, CDR2 LQKENI. The CDR3 totals 14 residues. The V end was cut by 3 bases, the J end by 0 bases, with 8 bases between. This CDR3 reads CASSPGADQETQYF. CDR3 nucleotide sequence: TGTGCCAGCTCACCGGGGGCAGACCAAGAGACCCAGTACTTC.

Only one count was recorded for this clone. The chain combines TRBV12-3 or TRBV12-4 with TRBJ1-2, with TRBD1 matching 7 bases. The CDR3 length is 13 residues. Unmatched junction bases numbered 7, after V lost 5 bases and J lost 7 bases. CDR3: CASSPTGDGGYTF. The DNA for the CDR3 is TGTGCCAGCAGTCCTACAGGGGATGGTGGCTACACCTTC.

This clone was detected only once. V usage is TRBV4-1 and J usage is TRBJ2-7; maybe TRBD1 (5 bases). Deletions cut 4 bases from V and 5 bases from J, with 15 bases between. The CDR3 spans 14 residues. The germline V gene has CDR1 MGHRA and CDR2 YSYEKL. The CDR3 region has the DNA TGCGCCAGCAGCCCTTCTAAAGGGGCCCACGAGCAGTACGTC. Encoded protein: CASSPSKGAHEQYV.

This chain uses TRBV28 with TRBJ1-6, with a tentative D call TRBD1 (5 bases). CDR1 MDHEN and CDR2 SYDVKM come from the germline V gene. The V end lost 3 bases, the J end lost 6 bases, and 15 bases lay between the germline ends. The CDR3 loop spans 16 amino acids. The CDR3, as DNA: TGTGCCAGCAGTTTTGCGGGAGGGGTAGGTAATTCACCCCTCCACTTT. This encodes CASSFAGGVGNSPLHF.

The chain combines TRBV5-1 with TRBJ2-2; D gene unclear. The V end was cut by 3 bases, the J end by 5 bases, with 8 bases between. The CDR3 is made up of 13 amino acids. Looked up from germline, CDR1 is SGHRS and CDR2 is YFSETQ. As DNA, the CDR3 is TGCGCCAGCAGCTCCTTAGGAACCGGGGAGCTGTTTTTT. Translation gives CASSSLGTGELFF. Full variable domain (missing parts from reference TRBV5-1 and TRBJ2-2): KAGVTQTPRYLIKTRGQQVTLSCSPISGHRSVSWYQQTPGQGLQFLFEYFSETQRNKGNFPGRFSGRQFSNSRSEMNVSTLELGDSALYLCASSSLGTGELFFGEGSRLTVL.

V and J are TRBV28 and TRBJ1-2; 9 nucleotides align to TRBD1. The J segment lost 5 bases and the V segment lost 3 bases, leaving 7 bases of the junction unmatched. CDR1 and CDR2 (germline): MDHEN, SYDVKM. The CDR3 contains 15 residues. The chain's CDR3 is CASSLPQGARYGYTF. The CDR3 coding sequence is TGTGCCAGCAGTTTGCCACAGGGGGCGCGTTATGGCTACACCTTC.

This chain joins TRBV7-9 and TRBJ1-4, with D possibly being TRBD1 (6 bases). This CDR3 has 18 residues. V lost 1 base and J lost 1, with 16 bases in between. Germline lookup yields CDR1 SEHNR and CDR2 FQNEAQ (reference sequence). Written as DNA, the CDR3 is TGTGCCAGCAGCTTAGTGTCCCAGGGGAGGGGAACTAATGAAAAACTGTTTTTT. Translating it yields CASSLVSQGRGTNEKLFF.

The CDR3 loop reads CASSEDRGPSLTDTQYF. The CDR3 nucleotides are TGCGCCAGCAGTGAAGATCGGGGCCCATCTCTCACGGATACGCAGTATTTT. The rearrangement links TRBV10-1 to TRBJ2-3; D may be TRBD1 or TRBD2 (5 bases each). The germline V and J ends were trimmed by 3 bases and 6 bases, with 22 bases remaining between them. CDR3 size: 17 residues. Per the germline V gene, CDR1 is WNHNN and CDR2 is SYGVQD (reference sequence).

This sequence joins TRBV7-2 and TRBJ1-5; D is uncertain. The V end lost 1 base, the J end lost 7 bases, and 14 bases lay between the germline ends. This CDR3 has 15 amino acids. Germline V lookup: CDR1 SGHTA, CDR2 FQGNSA. The CDR3 loop reads CASSLVPHLLQPQHF. DNA of the CDR3: TGTGCCAGCAGCTTAGTCCCCCATCTCTTGCAGCCCCAGCATTTT.

This sequence joins TRBV11-2 and TRBJ1-1; weak D call: TRBD1 (6 bases). From germline, CDR1 is SGHAT and CDR2 FQNNGV. Trimming removed 5 bases at V and 10 bases at J, with 14 bases between. There are 12 residues in the CDR3. CDR3 nucleotides: TGTGCCAGCAGCGAAACAGGGTCCGTAGCTTTCTTT. Amino acids: CASSETGSVAFF.

This chain joins TRBV9 and TRBJ2-3; 12 bases are shared with TRBD2. In germline, CDR1 is SGDLS, CDR2 YYNGEE. V shed 0 bases and J 4 bases; nucleotides not matched to a gene: 9. The CDR3 length is 18 residues. CDR3 nucleotides: TGTGCCAGCAGCGTAGCTCTCAGGCTAGCGGGGGGGTCAGATACGCAGTATTTT. It yields the protein CASSVALRLAGGSDTQYF.

The chain employs TRBV2 and TRBJ1-6; a possible D gene is TRBD1 (5 bases). Germline CDR1 and CDR2: SNHLY and FYNNEI. The V gene lost 4 bases and the J gene lost 10 bases, with 23 bases spanning the gap. The length of the CDR3 is 17 residues. CDR3 DNA sequence: TGTGCCAGCAGTGTAGGGGCAAGGGCGCGGTATCGGTCACCCCTCCACTTT. Translation: CASSVGARARYRSPLHF.

This clone was counted a single time. The chain links TRBV30 to TRBJ1-2; D is unclear. V was clipped by 3 bases and J by 3 bases, with 11 bases between them. CDR3 length: 13 residues. Germline values: CDR1 GTSNPN, CDR2 SVGIG (reference sequence). CDR3 sequence reads: CAWSSVGDYGYTF. CDR3 sequence (DNA): TGTGCCTGGAGCTCAGTCGGCGACTATGGCTACACCTTC.

This chain connects TRBV6-5 to TRBJ2-2, with 8 positions matching TRBD2. The CDR3 has 15 amino acids. CDR1 and CDR2 from the germline V gene are MNHEY and SVGAGI. J gave up 7 bases and V 6 bases, and 10 bases lay outside the gene matches. CDR3 region: CASRSRGGAGGELFF. The CDR3 coding sequence is TGTGCCAGCAGGAGCCGGGGGGGCGCGGGCGGGGAGCTGTTTTTT.

V gene TRBV19 combines with J gene TRBJ2-2; 9 nucleotides line up with TRBD2. Germline CDR1 and CDR2: LNHDA and SQIVND (reference sequence). CDR3 length equals 16 residues. Germline trimming cut 3 bases from V and 6 bases from J; bases unmatched to any gene: 8. CDR3 loop: CASSMPWRGGSGELFF. CDR3 nucleotide sequence: TGTGCCAGTAGTATGCCCTGGCGGGGGGGCTCCGGGGAGCTGTTTTTT.

The V and J genes are TRBV7-9 and TRBJ2-6, with TRBD1 identical over 8 bases. V lost 6 bases, J lost 2 bases, and 12 bases stayed unmatched. Germline CDR1 and CDR2: SEHNR and FQNEAQ (reference sequence). The CDR3 runs to 18 residues. CDR3 bases: TGTGCCAGCAGGGACGAGGACAGGGTCTTCGCTGGGGCCAACGTCCTGACTTTC. It specifies CASRDEDRVFAGANVLTF.

This sequence joins TRBV2 and TRBJ1-5; D is unclear. V was clipped by 0 bases and J by 7 bases, with 4 bases between them. CDR3 length equals 12 residues. CDR1 and CDR2 from the germline V gene are SNHLY and FYNNEI. CDR3 amino acids: CASSEAVQPQHF. The CDR3 region has the DNA TGTGCCAGCAGTGAAGCTGTACAGCCCCAGCATTTT.

The rearrangement uses TRBV5-1 and TRBJ2-1; TRBD1 is a possible D gene (6 bases). The CDR3 is 16 residues long. From germline, CDR1 is SGHRS and CDR2 YFSETQ. The germline V and J ends were trimmed by 2 bases and 3 bases, with 15 bases remaining between them. CDR3 residues: CASSLNIGGFYNEQFF. CDR3 DNA: TGCGCCAGCAGCTTAAATATAGGGGGTTTCTACAATGAGCAGTTCTTC.

This clone was observed a single time. The rearrangement links TRBV9 to TRBJ2-3, with 9 bases that match TRBD2. The CDR3 is 15 amino acids. Germline lookup yields CDR1 SGDLS and CDR2 YYNGEE. Unmatched junction bases numbered 8, after V lost 4 bases and J lost 5 bases. In nucleotides, the CDR3 is TGTGCCAGCAGCCCCAGCGGGGGGCAGGTAGATACGCAGTATTTT. Its protein product is CASSPSGGQVDTQYF.

V is TRBV9 and J is TRBJ1-1; D remains unclear. Germline lookup yields CDR1 SGDLS and CDR2 YYNGEE. The CDR3 sequence is 13 residues long. V lost 0 bases, J lost 2 bases, and 5 bases lay in between. DNA of the CDR3: TGTGCCAGCAGCGTAGAGGCTAACACTGAAGCTTTCTTT. Translating it yields CASSVEANTEAFF. The full variable domain, completed using reference TRBV9 and TRBJ1-1, is DSGVTQTPKHLITATGQRVTLRCSPRSGDLSVYWYQQSLDQGLQFLIQYYNGEERAKGNILERFSAQQFPDLHSELNLSSLELGDSALYFCASSVEANTEAFFGQGTRLTVV.

The V and J genes are TRBV27 and TRBJ1-6, with 8 bases lining up with TRBD1. J was trimmed by 2 bases and V by 5 bases; bases with no gene match: 5. This CDR3 is built from 16 residues. The germline gives CDR1 MNHEY, CDR2 SMNVEV (reference sequence). The CDR3 protein is CASSPPGQAYNSPLHF. The CDR3, as DNA: TGTGCCAGCAGTCCTCCGGGACAGGCCTATAATTCACCCCTCCACTTT.

The rearrangement uses TRBV6-5 and TRBJ2-7; D is tentatively TRBD1 or TRBD2 (6 bases each). Trimming removed 6 bases at V and 6 bases at J, with 12 bases between. The CDR3 is 12 residues long. The germline gives CDR1 MNHEY, CDR2 SVGAGI. DNA of the CDR3: TGTGCCAGCAGGTCACAGGGAGGCGAGCAGTACTTC. Translating it yields CASRSQGGEQYF.

This clone has a single count. The junction differs from germline at one of its ends, possibly a read error. The gene calls are TRBV5-3 and TRBJ2-5; 8 bases map to TRBD1. TRBV5-3 is reported as an ORF; its role is uncertain. The CDR3 contains 19 residues. The CDR3 DNA follows: TGTGTCAGAAGCCCTCGCCAGGGGGCCCGAGGATCGAGTCAAGAGACCCAGTACTTC. Protein product: CVRSPRQGARGSSQETQYF.